Listed below are T cell receptor beta chains from one sample, sequenced in a study of T cell responses to AZD1222 COVID-19 vaccine. The data were produced by immunoSEQ multiplex PCR, yet TCRdb's version contains in-frame clones alone and is incomplete. The table includes tens of thousands of clones, around three quarters detected once. The material was peripheral blood, obtained 28 days after the second AZD1222 dose. These TCRs come from an adult who received the AZD1222 COVID-19 vaccine. Each CDR3 is given with its conserved first and last residue. A D gene is named only where the DNA matches it firmly. Not all rows give a size; the values are once, few, many and, for expanded clones, a class.

NA,TRBJ2-3,TRBV20-1,few,CSASPPGHRTTQYF,TGCAGTGCTAGTCCGCCAGGGCACAGAACTACGCAGTATTTT
NA,TRBJ1-6,TRBV5-5,NA,CASSGGGISNSPLHF,TGTGCCAGCAGCGGGGGTGGGATTTCTAATTCACCCCTCCACTTT
TRBD2,TRBJ2-3,TRBV9,NA,CASSASGGAGSTDTQYF,TGTGCCAGCAGCGCTAGCGGGGGGGCGGGTAGCACAGATACGCAGTATTTT
NA,TRBJ2-7,TRBV21-1,NA,CASSKVRRVGLQTGKLYEQYF,TGTGCCAGCAGCAAAGTTAGAAGAGTTGGTCTTCAGACTGGGAAACTCTACGAGCAGTACTTC
TRBD1,TRBJ2-7,TRBV9,NA,CASSVFSPRISPISRDSAYEQYF,TGTGCCAGCAGCGTCTTTAGCCCCCGTATAAGCCCCATTAGCCGGGACAGCGCCTACGAGCAGTACTTC
NA,TRBJ2-3,TRBV5-5,NA,CASSLELAADTQYF,TGTGCCAGCAGCTTGGAACTAGCTGCAGATACGCAGTATTTT
TRBD2,TRBJ2-2,TRBV6-2/TRBV6-3,NA,CASSPMGGTGELFF,TGTGCCAGCAGCCCAATGGGGGGGACCGGGGAGCTGTTTTTT
NA,TRBJ2-7,TRBV2,NA,CASSEEGTRRFEQYF,TGTGCCAGCAGTGAAGAAGGGACGAGACGGTTCGAGCAGTACTTC
NA,TRBJ1-1,TRBV18,NA,CASAQANTEAFF,TGTGCCAGCGCCCAGGCGAACACTGAAGCTTTCTTT
TRBD1,TRBJ2-3,TRBV28,NA,CASSTPGQGRDTQYF,TGTGCCAGCAGTACCCCGGGACAGGGGAGAGATACGCAGTATTTT
TRBD2,TRBJ2-1,TRBV4-2,NA,CASKIAGAYNEQFF,TGTGCCAGCAAGATAGCGGGAGCCTACAATGAGCAGTTCTTC
NA,TRBJ1-2,TRBV5-8,NA,CASSLNRRHGYTF,TGTGCCAGCAGCTTGAATCGTAGGCATGGCTACACCTTC
NA,TRBJ2-3,TRBV10-1,few,CASSDLPGTDTQYF,TGCGCCAGCAGTGACCTCCCAGGGACAGATACGCAGTATTTT
TRBD2,TRBJ2-1,TRBV5-1,NA,CASSQGLAENNEQFF,TGCGCCAGCAGCCAGGGACTAGCGGAAAACAATGAGCAGTTCTTC
NA,TRBJ1-2,TRBV14,NA,CASSHAGTGYTF,TGTGCCAGCAGCCATGCAGGGACCGGCTACACCTTC
TRBD1,TRBJ2-1,TRBV5-1,NA,CASWTGTGVSSYNEQFF,TGCGCCAGCTGGACCGGGACAGGAGTGTCCTCCTACAATGAGCAGTTCTTC
NA,TRBJ2-3,TRBV30,NA,CAWSVGPTDTQYF,TGTGCCTGGAGTGTTGGGCCAACAGATACGCAGTATTTT
TRBD2,TRBJ2-7,TRBV5-5,NA,CASSVSGGARYEQYF,TGTGCCAGCAGTGTTAGCGGGGGGGCTCGCTACGAGCAGTACTTC
TRBD2,TRBJ2-2,TRBV28,NA,CASSLFKGLAAAGELFF,TGTGCCAGCAGTTTATTCAAAGGACTAGCGGCTGCCGGGGAGCTGTTTTTT
TRBD2,TRBJ2-1,TRBV5-1,NA,CASSRTSGVNNEQFF,TGCGCCAGCAGTCGGACTAGCGGGGTAAACAATGAGCAGTTCTTC
NA,TRBJ1-6,TRBV6-5,once,CASSYSRINSPLHF,TGTGCCAGCAGTTACTCGAGGATAAATTCACCCCTCCACTTT
NA,TRBJ2-2,TRBV7-3,NA,CASSLMGNTGELFF,TGTGCCAGCAGCTTAATGGGGAACACCGGGGAGCTGTTTTTT
TRBD2,TRBJ2-5,TRBV18,once,CASSEREKQETQYF,TGTGCCAGCTCAGAGCGGGAAAAACAAGAGACCCAGTACTTC
NA,TRBJ2-1,TRBV7-2,NA,CASSAQGTRTYNEQFF,TGTGCCAGCAGCGCCCAAGGAACTCGAACCTACAATGAGCAGTTCTTC
NA,TRBJ2-5,TRBV30,few,CAWSVRGRETQYF,TGTGCCTGGAGTGTGCGGGGAAGAGAGACCCAGTACTTC
NA,TRBJ2-2,TRBV11-3,once,CASSLEMVAGELFF,TGTGCCAGCAGCTTAGAGATGGTGGCCGGGGAGCTGTTTTTT
NA,TRBJ2-1,TRBV9,once,CASSPGGDSYNEQFF,TGTGCCAGCAGCCCAGGGGGGGACTCCTACAATGAGCAGTTCTTC
NA,TRBJ2-2,TRBV28,NA,CASSSVTVITGELFF,TGTGCCAGCAGTTCGGTGACAGTAATCACCGGGGAGCTGTTTTTT
TRBD1,TRBJ2-4,TRBV7-2,NA,CASSFSTRDRRNIQYF,TGTGCCAGCAGCTTTAGTACCCGGGACAGGAGAAACATTCAGTACTTC
TRBD2,TRBJ2-1,TRBV28,NA,CASSILAGGQYEQFF,TGTGCCAGCAGTATACTAGCGGGAGGGCAATATGAGCAGTTCTTC
NA,TRBJ1-3,TRBV10-3,NA,CAISDLGPSGNTIYF,TGTGCCATCAGTGATCTGGGGCCCTCTGGAAACACCATATATTTT
NA,TRBJ2-7,TRBV7-6,NA,CASSLATGSPYEQYF,TGTGCCAGCAGCTTAGCGACAGGCAGCCCCTACGAGCAGTACTTC
TRBD1,TRBJ1-4,TRBV28,NA,CATSGQGYEKLFF,TGTGCCACTTCGGGACAGGGTTATGAAAAACTGTTTTTT
NA,TRBJ1-1,TRBV19,NA,CASRLSRGTEAFF,TGTGCCAGTCGCCTTTCCCGGGGAACTGAAGCTTTCTTT